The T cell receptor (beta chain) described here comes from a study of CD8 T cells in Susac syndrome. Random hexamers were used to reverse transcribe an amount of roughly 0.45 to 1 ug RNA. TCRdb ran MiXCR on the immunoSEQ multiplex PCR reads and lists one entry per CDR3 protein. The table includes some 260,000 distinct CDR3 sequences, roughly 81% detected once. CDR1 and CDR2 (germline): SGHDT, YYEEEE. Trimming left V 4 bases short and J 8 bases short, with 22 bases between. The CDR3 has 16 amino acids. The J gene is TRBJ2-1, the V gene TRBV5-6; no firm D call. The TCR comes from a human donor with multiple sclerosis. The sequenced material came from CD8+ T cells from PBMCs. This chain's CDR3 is CASSDPEAATMDEQFF. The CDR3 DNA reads TGTGCCAGCAGCGACCCTGAGGCCGCAACAATGGATGAGCAGTTCTTC.